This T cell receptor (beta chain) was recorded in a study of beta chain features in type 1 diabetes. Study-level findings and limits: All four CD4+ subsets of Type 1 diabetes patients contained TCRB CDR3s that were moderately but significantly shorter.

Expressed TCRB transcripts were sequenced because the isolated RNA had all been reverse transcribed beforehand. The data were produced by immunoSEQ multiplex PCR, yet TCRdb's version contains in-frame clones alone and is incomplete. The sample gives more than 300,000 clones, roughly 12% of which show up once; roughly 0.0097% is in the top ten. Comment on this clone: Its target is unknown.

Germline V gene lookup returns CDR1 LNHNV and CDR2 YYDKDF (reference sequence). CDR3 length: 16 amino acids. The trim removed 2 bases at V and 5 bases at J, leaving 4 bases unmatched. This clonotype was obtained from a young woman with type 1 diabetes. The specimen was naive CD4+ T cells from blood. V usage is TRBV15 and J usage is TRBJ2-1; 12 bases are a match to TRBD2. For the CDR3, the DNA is TGTGCCACCAGCAGAACGAGACTAGCGGGAGACAATGAGCAGTTCTTC. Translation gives CATSRTRLAGDNEQFF.